Listed below are T cell receptor beta chains from one sample, sequenced in a study of shared clonotypes between healthy human individuals. Measured with immunoSEQ multiplex PCR; TCRdb has only the in-frame clones, and not every one. The sample has over a million clones, roughly 95% seen once; the top ten hold approximately 1.1%. Input material: naive CD4+ T cells sorted from blood. Receptors were obtained from a man aged 30 to 45 in good health. The CDR3 runs from the conserved cysteine through the conserved F or W. D genes are given only for firm matches. The size entry is marked missing in some rows and otherwise reads once, few, many or a size class.

size	V	D	J	CDR3	DNA
.	TRBV19	.	TRBJ1-1	CASRTHPTVNTEAFF	TGTGCCAGTAGGACCCACCCGACAGTGAACACTGAAGCTTTCTTT
.	TRBV10-3	TRBD2	TRBJ2-2	CAISPSSGKNTGELFF	TGTGCCATCAGCCCCTCTAGCGGCAAGAACACCGGGGAGCTGTTTTTT
.	TRBV6-6	.	TRBJ1-5	CASSYPGANQPQHF	TGTGCCAGCAGTTACCCTGGGGCCAATCAGCCCCAGCATTTT
.	TRBV7-9	TRBD1	TRBJ1-1	CASSLAGTVEAFF	TGTGCCAGCAGCTTAGCGGGGACAGTTGAAGCTTTCTTT
.	TRBV28	.	TRBJ1-2	CASSQPGPNYGYTF	TGTGCCAGCAGTCAGCCGGGACCGAACTATGGCTACACCTTC
.	TRBV29-1	.	TRBJ1-2	CSVNPQGHYGYTF	TGCAGCGTTAATCCGCAGGGCCACTATGGCTACACCTTC
.	TRBV5-8	TRBD1	TRBJ1-5	CASSGSPGQGLLYQPQHF	TGTGCCAGCAGCGGATCCCCGGGACAGGGCCTCTTGTATCAGCCCCAGCATTTT
.	TRBV6-4	TRBD1	TRBJ2-2	CASSKGQPAGELFF	TGTGCCAGCAGCAAGGGACAGCCTGCCGGGGAGCTGTTTTTT
.	TRBV19	TRBD2	TRBJ2-6	CASTPREGGSGANVLTF	TGTGCCAGTACCCCGAGGGAGGGTGGCTCTGGGGCCAACGTCCTGACTTTC
.	TRBV2	.	TRBJ2-2	CASREGYTGELFF	TGTGCCAGCAGAGAGGGTTACACCGGGGAGCTGTTTTTT
once	TRBV5-4	TRBD1	TRBJ2-7	CASSPGQLVYEQYF	TGTGCCAGCAGCCCGGGACAGCTTGTTTACGAGCAGTACTTC
.	TRBV18	TRBD1	TRBJ2-1	CASSPNTGAEQFF	TGTGCCAGCTCACCGAATACAGGGGCTGAGCAGTTCTTC
.	TRBV27	TRBD1	TRBJ1-5	CASSLRQGSNQPQHF	TGTGCCAGCAGTTTAAGACAGGGCTCGAATCAGCCCCAGCATTTT
.	TRBV6-5	TRBD1	TRBJ2-3	CAAKRGTGRTDTQYF	TGTGCCGCTAAAAGAGGGACAGGGCGGACAGATACGCAGTATTTT
once	TRBV6-5	TRBD2	TRBJ2-3	CASSYRREGRTDTQYF	TGTGCCAGCAGTTACAGGCGGGAGGGCCGGACAGATACGCAGTATTTT
.	TRBV27	TRBD1	TRBJ2-1	CASSRSITGTGFFF	TGTGCCAGCAGTCGTAGTATCACCGGGACAGGGTTTTTCTTC
.	TRBV5-6	TRBD2	TRBJ2-2	CASSFRTSGSGELFF	TGTGCCAGCAGCTTCCGGACTAGCGGGAGCGGGGAGCTGTTTTTT
.	TRBV28	.	TRBJ1-2	CASSFPRGANYGYTF	TGTGCCAGCAGTTTCCCTCGGGGAGCTAACTATGGCTACACCTTC
.	TRBV9	TRBD1	TRBJ2-1	CASSAGGPYRREQFF	TGTGCCAGCAGCGCAGGGGGTCCCTACCGTCGTGAGCAGTTCTTC
.	TRBV30	.	TRBJ1-2	CAWRGLRNPPSTSHGYTF	TGTGCCTGGAGAGGTTTACGGAACCCTCCCTCTACAAGTCATGGCTACACCTTC
.	TRBV5-1	TRBD1	TRBJ2-7	CASSASGQDYEQYF	TGCGCCAGCAGCGCCTCGGGACAGGACTACGAGCAGTACTTC
.	TRBV5-5	.	TRBJ1-4	CASSLTGRNEKLFF	TGTGCCAGCAGCTTAACAGGGCGTAATGAAAAACTGTTTTTT
.	TRBV4-3	.	TRBJ2-1	CASSQAGPRVSYNEQFF	TGCGCCAGCAGCCAAGCGGGCCCAAGGGTCTCCTACAATGAGCAGTTCTTC
.	TRBV9	.	TRBJ2-1	CASSVGLSSYNEQFF	TGTGCCAGCAGCGTAGGACTGAGCTCCTACAATGAGCAGTTCTTC
.	TRBV18	TRBD2	TRBJ2-7	CASSRRPGSGNSYEQYF	TGTGCCAGCTCACGAAGACCAGGAAGCGGGAATAGTTACGAGCAGTACTTC
.	TRBV6-5	.	TRBJ2-5	CASSYFGSGGQETQYF	TGTGCCAGCAGTTACTTCGGGAGTGGGGGCCAAGAGACCCAGTACTTC
.	TRBV5-1	TRBD2	TRBJ2-1	CASSPGLAGYNEQFF	TGCGCCAGCAGTCCGGGACTAGCGGGCTACAATGAGCAGTTCTTC
.	TRBV2	TRBD1	TRBJ1-5	CASSERGQGNQPQHF	TGTGCCAGCAGTGAAAGGGGACAGGGGAATCAGCCCCAGCATTTT
.	TRBV5-1	.	TRBJ2-7	CASSLTLSEQYF	TGCGCCAGCAGCTTGACACTGTCAGAGCAGTACTTC
.	TRBV4-1	TRBD2	TRBJ2-1	CASSQVWTSGSRYNEQFF	TGCGCCAGCAGCCAAGTTTGGACTAGCGGGAGTAGATACAATGAGCAGTTCTTC
.	TRBV18	TRBD1	TRBJ2-7	CASSPDRVGEQYF	TGTGCCAGCTCACCAGACAGGGTGGGTGAGCAGTACTTC
.	TRBV9	.	TRBJ2-2	CASSPLSANTGELFF	TGTGCCAGCAGCCCACTCTCCGCGAACACCGGGGAGCTGTTTTTT
.	TRBV5-6	.	TRBJ2-7	CASSLAGVRRNEQYF	TGTGCCAGCAGCTTGGCCGGGGTGCGTCGCAACGAGCAGTACTTC
.	TRBV5-1	TRBD2	TRBJ2-7	CASSRREGNYEQYF	TGCGCCAGCAGTCGACGGGAGGGGAACTACGAGCAGTACTTC
once	TRBV28	TRBD2	TRBJ2-7	CASSLSGIPYEQYF	TGTGCCAGCAGTCTTAGCGGGATACCCTACGAGCAGTACTTC
.	TRBV19	.	TRBJ2-5	CASSIRSHERETQYF	TGTGCCAGTAGTATCCGATCCCATGAAAGGGAGACCCAGTACTTC
.	TRBV5-4	TRBD2	TRBJ2-1	CASSLATSNFNEQFF	TGTGCCAGCAGCTTGGCGACTAGCAACTTTAATGAGCAGTTCTTC
once	TRBV6-6	TRBD1	TRBJ2-7	CASSHPGTGSYEQYF	TGTGCCAGCAGTCACCCCGGGACAGGGAGCTACGAGCAGTACTTC
.	TRBV18	.	TRBJ1-5	CASSPDSHDTQHF	TGTGCCAGCTCACCAGACAGTCATGATACCCAGCATTTT
.	TRBV15	.	TRBJ2-3	CATSRVDVVNTQYF	TGTGCCACCAGCAGAGTAGACGTTGTGAATACGCAGTATTTT
.	TRBV7-2	.	TRBJ2-7	CASSLQGPYEQYF	TGTGCCAGCAGCTTACAGGGTCCCTACGAGCAGTACTTC
.	TRBV4-2	TRBD1	TRBJ2-7	CASSQDQPGGYEQYF	TGTGCCAGCAGCCAAGATCAGCCAGGGGGCTACGAGCAGTACTTC